This entry lists 31 T cell receptor beta chains sequenced from one sample in a study of OX40 agonist ivuxolimab in advanced cancers. The data were produced by immunoSEQ multiplex PCR, yet TCRdb's version contains in-frame clones alone and is incomplete. This sample has 50,000 to 60,000 clones; about 90% occur once, and the top ten carry approximately 4.6%. The input for sequencing was CD4+ or CD8+ T cells sorted from blood, taken in a trial of the OX40 agonist ivuxolimab. These TCRs come from an adult with an advanced solid tumor such as melanoma, head and neck, liver or kidney cancer.

The chain recombines TRBV5-1 with TRBJ1-2; tentatively, D is TRBD1 (5 bases). The CDR3 runs 15 residues. From germline, CDR1 is SGHRS and CDR2 YFSETQ. The V gene lost 3 bases and the J gene lost 4 bases, with 16 bases spanning the gap. CDR3 sequence (DNA): TGCGCCAGCAGCTCCGCCGGGACGACGATCTATGGCTACACCTTC. It is translated as CASSSAGTTIYGYTF. Looking up the rest from reference TRBV5-1 and TRBJ1-2 gives the full variable domain: KAGVTQTPRYLIKTRGQQVTLSCSPISGHRSVSWYQQTPGQGLQFLFEYFSETQRNKGNFPGRFSGRQFSNSRSEMNVSTLELGDSALYLCASSSAGTTIYGYTFGSGTRLTVV.

This clone was detected only once. This chain links TRBV11-3 with TRBJ1-1, with no clear D. V dropped 1 base and J dropped 8 bases, with 14 bases sitting between them. CDR1 and CDR2 from the germline V gene are SGHNT and YENEEA. This CDR3 region has 14 residues. The CDR3 protein is CASSLGWEDEEAFF. The CDR3 nucleotides read TGTGCCAGCAGCTTAGGTTGGGAGGACGAGGAAGCTTTCTTT.

This clone has only one observation. At one boundary the junction diverges from the germline segment, which might be a read error. The chain is built from TRBV7-2 and TRBJ2-1, with 11 bases lining up with TRBD2. Germline CDR1 is SGHTA and CDR2 is FQGNSA. The CDR3 covers 15 residues. The chain's CDR3 is CASSIAGGPSWEQFF. For the CDR3, the DNA is TGTGCCAGCAGCATAGCGGGAGGGCCGAGTTGGGAGCAGTTCTTC.

This chain links TRBV4-2 with TRBJ2-1; 10 nucleotides match TRBD1. CDR1 is LGHNA, CDR2 YNFKEQ, per germline. This CDR3 contains 15 residues. The trim removed 4 bases at V and 8 bases at J, leaving 8 bases unmatched. Here the CDR3 reads CASSLRQGATDEQFF. CDR3 in DNA: TGTGCCAGCAGCCTTAGACAGGGGGCGACCGATGAGCAGTTCTTC.

The chain recombines TRBV11-3 with TRBJ1-1; 9 bases fit TRBD1. This CDR3 has 13 amino acids. Germline V CDR1 and CDR2: SGHNT, YENEEA. The V gene end was trimmed by 5 bases and the J gene end by 6 bases; junction bases not matched to a gene: 4. Written as DNA, the CDR3 is TGTGCCAGCAGCCTAACAGGGGGCTCTGAAGCTTTCTTT. Protein sequence: CASSLTGGSEAFF.

V gene TRBV11-2 combines with J gene TRBJ2-7, with D perhaps matching TRBD1 or TRBD2 (5 bases each). Germline V gene data show CDR1 as SGHAT and CDR2 as FQNNGV. Between the trimmed V and J ends, which lost 0 bases and 3 bases, there was a span of 15 bases. CDR3 length: 16 residues. The CDR3, as DNA: TGTGCCAGCAGCTTAGATCGCCGGGGACCCGGCTACGAGCAGTACTTC. Residues: CASSLDRRGPGYEQYF.

This sequence joins TRBV15 and TRBJ2-7; D is possibly TRBD1 or TRBD2 (5 bases each). This CDR3 has 15 residues. Trimming shortened V by 1 base and J by 0 bases, and 10 bases separated the two germline ends. Per germline, CDR1 LNHNV and CDR2 YYDKDF (reference sequence). CDR3 coding DNA: TGTGCCACCAGCAGAGTTCCGGGGCCCTCCTACGAGCAGTACTTC. Translating gives CATSRVPGPSYEQYF.

The rearrangement uses TRBV7-9 and TRBJ2-3, with D perhaps matching TRBD1 or TRBD2 (6 bases each). The CDR3 has 17 amino acids. Looked up from germline, CDR1 is SEHNR and CDR2 is FQNEAQ (reference sequence). Trimming left V 1 base short and J 0 bases short, with 14 bases between. This chain's CDR3 is CASSLVLWGASTDTQYF. CDR3 bases: TGTGCCAGCAGCTTAGTACTCTGGGGGGCTAGCACAGATACGCAGTATTTT.

This chain uses TRBV18 with TRBJ2-7, with D possibly TRBD1 on 6 matching bases. CDR3 length: 14 amino acids. Trimming took 2 bases from V and 5 from J, leaving 13 bases between them. The germline V gene has CDR1 KGHSH and CDR2 LQKENI. The CDR3 DNA is TGTGCCAGCTCACCAGGCAGGGGAAACGACGAGCAGTACTTC. It is translated as CASSPGRGNDEQYF. The full variable domain, rest sourced from reference TRBV18 and TRBJ2-7, is NAGVMQNPRHLVRRRGQEARLRCSPMKGHSHVYWYRQLPEEGLKFMVYLQKENIIDESGMPKERFSAEFPKEGPSILRIQQVVRGDSAAYFCASSPGRGNDEQYFGPGTRLTVT.

The J gene is TRBJ2-5, the V gene TRBV6-1, with 7 nucleotides matching TRBD2. The junction had 6 bases not matched to a gene; V was cut back by 7 bases and J by 4 bases. The CDR3 contains 13 residues. Germline CDR1 and CDR2: MNHNS and SASEGT. The CDR3 sequence is CASKVGGGETQYF. For the CDR3, the DNA is TGTGCCAGCAAGGTCGGCGGGGGAGAGACCCAGTACTTC.

The rearrangement uses TRBV15 and TRBJ1-5; D not resolved. Per germline, CDR1 LNHNV and CDR2 YYDKDF (reference sequence). The length of the CDR3 is 13 residues. Trimming took off 5 bases at V and 0 bases at J, with 5 bases between the two ends. The CDR3 DNA reads as TGTGCCACCAGCCCCAATAGCAATCAGCCCCAGCATTTT. This codes for CATSPNSNQPQHF.

The chain couples TRBV10-2 to TRBJ1-5; TRBD1 matches 10 bases. V lost 5 bases and J lost 6; bases outside the gene matches: 4. Germline V CDR1 and CDR2: WSHSY, SAAADI. The CDR3 covers 14 residues. CDR3 in amino acids: CASSNDRGLQPQHF. The DNA for the CDR3 is TGCGCCAGCAGTAATGACAGGGGGCTTCAGCCCCAGCATTTT.

J is TRBJ2-1 and V is TRBV5-1; 9 bases map to TRBD1. J gave up 3 bases and V 4 bases, and 8 bases lay outside the gene matches. Germline assignment: CDR1 SGHRS and CDR2 YFSETQ. This CDR3 contains 16 residues. The CDR3 protein is CASSDAGTGHYNEQFF. Written as DNA, the CDR3 is TGCGCCAGCAGCGATGCCGGGACAGGGCACTACAATGAGCAGTTCTTC.

This rearrangement joins TRBV7-9 to TRBJ1-1; D gene ambiguous. CDR3 size: 13 residues. CDR1 is SEHNR and CDR2 is FQNEAQ in the germline V gene (reference sequence). V lost 5 bases to trimming and J lost 3 bases, with 10 bases between them. The CDR3 sequence: CASSRNKDTEAFF. CDR3 DNA sequence: TGTGCCAGCAGCCGTAACAAGGACACTGAAGCTTTCTTT. Combining the CDR3 with reference TRBV7-9 and TRBJ1-1 gives the whole variable domain DTGVSQNPRHKITKRGQNVTFRCDPISEHNRLYWYRQTLGQGPEFLTYFQNEAQLEKSRLLSDRFSAERPKGSFSTLEIQRTEQGDSAMYLCASSRNKDTEAFFGQGTRLTVV.

The chain links TRBV5-1 to TRBJ2-5; TRBD2 matches at 11 bases. Germline CDR1 SGHRS, CDR2 YFSETQ. CDR3 length equals 15 residues. V shed 4 bases, J shed 2 bases, and the junction held 4 bases outside the gene matches. The CDR3 nucleotides are TGCGCCAGCAGCCTAGGGACTAGCGGACAAGAGACCCAGTACTTC. Translating gives CASSLGTSGQETQYF.

V and J are TRBV19 and TRBJ2-5, with 10 bases lining up with TRBD2. V shed 9 bases and J 3 bases; nucleotides not matched to a gene: 4. This CDR3 contains 13 residues. Germline V CDR1 and CDR2: LNHDA, SQIVND (reference sequence). CDR3 amino acids: CASSGGVKETQYF. CDR3 in DNA: TGTGCCAGCAGCGGGGGGGTAAAAGAGACCCAGTACTTC.

The V call is TRBV7-9, the J call TRBJ2-5, with D possibly being TRBD1 (5 bases). The germline V and J ends were trimmed by 1 base and 5 bases, with 14 bases remaining between them. The CDR3 runs to 15 residues. Looked up from germline, CDR1 is SEHNR and CDR2 is FQNEAQ (reference sequence). The CDR3 is CASSLGGFLGETQYF. DNA of the CDR3: TGTGCCAGCAGCTTAGGGGGCTTCCTCGGGGAGACCCAGTACTTC. Looking up the rest from reference TRBV7-9 and TRBJ2-5 gives the full variable domain: DTGVSQNPRHKITKRGQNVTFRCDPISEHNRLYWYRQTLGQGPEFLTYFQNEAQLEKSRLLSDRFSAERPKGSFSTLEIQRTEQGDSAMYLCASSLGGFLGETQYFGPGTRLLVL.

Comments on this clone: Distinct nucleotide sequences in the sample also encode this CDR3. This chain joins TRBV7-9 and TRBJ2-3; no firm D call. The V end lost 5 bases, the J end lost 4 bases, and 10 bases lay between the germline ends. Germline values: CDR1 SEHNR, CDR2 FQNEAQ (reference sequence). The CDR3 sequence is 13 residues long. The CDR3 DNA is TGTGCCAGCAGCCCCCGAGGTCCAGATACGCAGTATTTT. Its translation: CASSPRGPDTQYF.

The chain carries TRBV25-1 and TRBJ1-6; a possible D gene is TRBD1 (6 bases). V was clipped by 5 bases and J by 5 bases, with 10 bases between them. CDR1 is MGHDK, CDR2 SYGVNS, per germline. The CDR3 consists of 14 residues. The CDR3 reads CASSFQGNNSPLHF. The CDR3 coding sequence is TGTGCCAGCAGTTTTCAGGGGAATAATTCACCCCTCCACTTT.

The rearrangement joins TRBV7-9 to TRBJ2-5; 12 bases match TRBD2. Germline CDR1 SEHNR, CDR2 FQNEAQ (reference sequence). The V gene end was trimmed by 1 base and the J gene end by 0 bases; junction bases not matched to a gene: 3. CDR3 length: 17 amino acids. The chain's CDR3 is CASSLVGLAGYQETQYF. DNA for the CDR3: TGTGCCAGCAGCTTAGTCGGACTAGCGGGGTACCAAGAGACCCAGTACTTC.

The chain uses TRBV5-4 and TRBJ1-1; D is perhaps TRBD1 (6 bases). This CDR3 region has 15 residues. Germline V gene sequence: CDR1 SGHNT, CDR2 YYREEE (reference sequence). The V end lost 0 bases, the J end lost 0 bases, and 9 bases lay between the germline ends. The CDR3 protein is CASSLVTGMNTEAFF. CDR3 bases: TGTGCCAGCAGCTTGGTTACAGGGATGAACACTGAAGCTTTCTTT.

Note on this clone: A read error may produce the germline difference seen at one junction end. V usage is TRBV27 and J usage is TRBJ2-1; tentatively, D is TRBD2 (6 bases). The length of the CDR3 is 15 residues. Germline V gives CDR1 MNHEY, CDR2 SMNVEV (reference sequence). Here the CDR3 DNA reads TGTGCCAGCAGTTTAGCGGGATGGACCGGCAATCAGCAGTTCTTC. Its translation is CASSLAGWTGNQQFF.

The rearrangement links TRBV5-4 to TRBJ2-3; D unclear. The germline V gene encodes CDR1 SGHNT and CDR2 YYREEE (reference sequence). The V and J ends lost 4 bases and 5 bases respectively, with 14 bases between them. The CDR3 spans 14 residues. CDR3 sequence reads: CASSTNVARDTQYF. The CDR3 DNA is TGTGCCAGCAGCACGAACGTGGCCAGAGATACGCAGTATTTT.

The V call is TRBV27, the J call TRBJ2-3, with 13 positions matching TRBD2. Looked up from germline, CDR1 is MNHEY and CDR2 is SMNVEV (reference sequence). V gave up 6 bases and J gave up 4 bases; unmatched junction bases: 7. The CDR3 sequence is 16 residues long. The CDR3 coding sequence is TGTGCCAGCAGCCTTGGGACTAGCGGGATCGCAGATACGCAGTATTTT. Translating gives CASSLGTSGIADTQYF.

This clone was found once. V gene TRBV18 combines with J gene TRBJ2-7; the match to TRBD2 covers 13 bases. The germline gives CDR1 KGHSH, CDR2 LQKENI. The CDR3 has 15 amino acids. Trimming cost V 3 bases and J 3 bases; bases outside gene matches: 2. The CDR3 spells CASSPGLAGSYEQYF. The CDR3 region has the DNA TGTGCCAGCTCACCGGGACTAGCGGGGAGCTACGAGCAGTACTTC. Supplemented by reference TRBV18 and TRBJ2-7, the full variable domain reads NAGVMQNPRHLVRRRGQEARLRCSPMKGHSHVYWYRQLPEEGLKFMVYLQKENIIDESGMPKERFSAEFPKEGPSILRIQQVVRGDSAAYFCASSPGLAGSYEQYFGPGTRLTVT.

The chain joins TRBV15 to TRBJ2-7; a possible D gene is TRBD2 (5 bases). Germline assignment: CDR1 LNHNV and CDR2 YYDKDF (reference sequence). This CDR3 is built from 13 residues. The V end was cut by 4 bases, the J end by 2 bases, with 9 bases between. This CDR3 is CATSNGITYEQYF. In DNA form, the CDR3 reads TGTGCCACCAGCAACGGGATTACCTACGAGCAGTACTTC.

The chain is built from TRBV7-2 and TRBJ2-7; TRBD2 agrees at 7 bases. From germline, CDR1 is SGHTA and CDR2 FQGNSA. The CDR3 is 14 residues long. J lost 3 bases, V lost 1 base, and 3 bases had no gene match. CDR3 in amino acids: CASSLVSGDYEQYF. CDR3 DNA: TGTGCCAGCAGCTTAGTCAGCGGGGACTACGAGCAGTACTTC.

The V and J genes are TRBV10-3 and TRBJ2-7; the D gene could be TRBD1 or TRBD2 (5 bases each). Germline V CDR1 and CDR2: ENHRY, SYGVKD. There are 13 residues in the CDR3. The ends were cut back, 2 bases at V and 3 bases at J, with 8 bases in the middle. CDR3 residues: CAISEGGIYEQYF. The CDR3 DNA reads as TGTGCCATCAGTGAGGGGGGTATCTACGAGCAGTACTTC.

The chain joins TRBV5-8 to TRBJ2-1; possible D gene TRBD1, 5 bases. V was pared by 0 bases and J by 0 bases, with 7 bases between. The germline gives CDR1 SGHTS, CDR2 YDEGEE. This CDR3 has 15 residues. CDR3 amino acids: CASSLGQSSYNEQFF. CDR3 DNA sequence: TGTGCCAGCAGCTTGGGACAGAGCTCCTACAATGAGCAGTTCTTC.

The chain carries TRBV4-1 and TRBJ2-5; 9 bases map to TRBD2. Trimming removed 0 bases from V and 4 bases from J; junction bases left unmatched: 12. The CDR3 consists of 18 residues. Germline CDR1 is MGHRA and CDR2 is YSYEKL. CDR3 protein: CASSQDSDSGGSPETQYF. CDR3 DNA sequence: TGCGCCAGCAGCCAAGATTCGGATAGCGGGGGCTCTCCAGAGACCCAGTACTTC.

V and J are TRBV5-1 and TRBJ2-2; 8 bases are a match to TRBD1. V shed 0 bases and J 3 bases; nucleotides not matched to a gene: 7. The germline V gene has CDR1 SGHRS and CDR2 YFSETQ. This CDR3 comprises 17 residues. Here the CDR3 DNA reads TGCGCCAGCAGCTTGGAACAGGGGGTAACGGACACCGGGGAGCTGTTTTTT. This translates into CASSLEQGVTDTGELFF. Together with reference TRBV5-1 and TRBJ2-2, the CDR3 gives the full variable domain: KAGVTQTPRYLIKTRGQQVTLSCSPISGHRSVSWYQQTPGQGLQFLFEYFSETQRNKGNFPGRFSGRQFSNSRSEMNVSTLELGDSALYLCASSLEQGVTDTGELFFGEGSRLTVL.